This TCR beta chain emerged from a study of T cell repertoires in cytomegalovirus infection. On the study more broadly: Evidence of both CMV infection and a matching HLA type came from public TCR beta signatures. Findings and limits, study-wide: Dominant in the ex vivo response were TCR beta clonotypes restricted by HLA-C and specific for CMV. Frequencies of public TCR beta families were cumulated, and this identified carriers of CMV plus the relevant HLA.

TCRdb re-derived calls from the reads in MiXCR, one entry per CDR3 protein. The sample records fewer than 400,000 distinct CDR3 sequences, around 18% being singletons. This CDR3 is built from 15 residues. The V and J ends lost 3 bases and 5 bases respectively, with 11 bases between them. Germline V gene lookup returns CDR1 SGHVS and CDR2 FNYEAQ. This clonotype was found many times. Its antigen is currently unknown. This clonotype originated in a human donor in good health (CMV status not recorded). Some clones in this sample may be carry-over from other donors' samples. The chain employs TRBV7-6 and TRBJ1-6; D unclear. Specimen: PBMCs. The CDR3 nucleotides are TGTGCCAGCAGCTTGTCGTGGGAAAATAATTCACCCCTCCACTTT. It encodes CASSLSWENNSPLHF.